The source of this T cell receptor beta chain is a study of blood T cell repertoires in COVID-19. Across the whole study: Samples of COVID-19 (acute and convalescent) were obtained from the United States, Italy and Spain. From T cells, B-cell-depleted T cells, or PBMCs came the material, which was cDNA or gDNA.

This clone showed up just a few times. Trimming at V came to 7 bases and at J to 4 bases, leaving 4 bases not matched to a gene. Germline V gene data show CDR1 as SEHNR and CDR2 as FQNEAQ (reference sequence). The CDR3 consists of 13 residues. How the authors handled the data: Nucleated cell number was recorded as an estimate derived from reference gene primer amplification. Libraries were prepared by immunoSEQ multiplex PCR; TCRdb keeps only in-frame clonotypes and omits some of them. V, J and clone size derive from that table, while D and trimming were established from the DNA sequence. The table includes about 27,000 clones, around 83% detected once.

The gene calls are TRBV7-9 and TRBJ2-7, with 10 bases fitting TRBD1. This TCR was recovered from a man between 65 and 85 years old with active COVID-19. Input material: peripheral blood. CDR3 DNA: TGTGCCAGCATGGGACAGGGGTTGTACGAGCAGTACTTC. As protein: CASMGQGLYEQYF.